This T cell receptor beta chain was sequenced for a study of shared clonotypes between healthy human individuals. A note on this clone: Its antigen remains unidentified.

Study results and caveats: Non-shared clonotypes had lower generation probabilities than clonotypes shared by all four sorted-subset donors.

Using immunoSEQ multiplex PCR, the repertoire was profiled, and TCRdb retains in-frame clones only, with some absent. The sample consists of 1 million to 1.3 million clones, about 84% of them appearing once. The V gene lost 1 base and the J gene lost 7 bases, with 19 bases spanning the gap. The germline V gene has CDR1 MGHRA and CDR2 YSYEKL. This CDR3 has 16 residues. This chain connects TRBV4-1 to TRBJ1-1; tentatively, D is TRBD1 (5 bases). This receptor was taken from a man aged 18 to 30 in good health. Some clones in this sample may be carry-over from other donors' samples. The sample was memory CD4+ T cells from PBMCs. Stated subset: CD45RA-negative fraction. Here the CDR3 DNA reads TGCGCCAGCAGCCAAGCTCCAACGACAGCTTGGGGTGAAGCTTTCTTT. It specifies CASSQAPTTAWGEAFF.